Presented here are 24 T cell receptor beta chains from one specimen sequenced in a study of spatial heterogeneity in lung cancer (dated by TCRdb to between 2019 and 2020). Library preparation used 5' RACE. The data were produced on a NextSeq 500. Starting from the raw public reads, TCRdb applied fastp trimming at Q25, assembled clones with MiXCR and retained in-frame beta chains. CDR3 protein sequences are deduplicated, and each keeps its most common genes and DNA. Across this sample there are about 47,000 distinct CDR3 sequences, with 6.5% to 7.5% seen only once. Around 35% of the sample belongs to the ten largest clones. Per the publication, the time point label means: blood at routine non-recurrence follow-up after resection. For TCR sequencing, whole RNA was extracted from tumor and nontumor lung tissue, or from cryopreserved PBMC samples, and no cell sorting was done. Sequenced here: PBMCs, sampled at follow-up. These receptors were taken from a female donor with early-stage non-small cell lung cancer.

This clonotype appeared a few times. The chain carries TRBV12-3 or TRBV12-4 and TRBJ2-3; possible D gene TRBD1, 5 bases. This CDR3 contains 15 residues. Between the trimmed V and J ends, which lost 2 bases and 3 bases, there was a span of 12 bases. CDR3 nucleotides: TGTGCCAGCAGTTTAAGACAGAGCAGGACAGATACGCAGTATTTT. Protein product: CASSLRQSRTDTQYF.

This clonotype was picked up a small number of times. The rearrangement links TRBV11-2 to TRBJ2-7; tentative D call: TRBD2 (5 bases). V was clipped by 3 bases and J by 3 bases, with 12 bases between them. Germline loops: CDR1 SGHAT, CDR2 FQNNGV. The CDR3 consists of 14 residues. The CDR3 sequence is CASSFMQRNYEQYF. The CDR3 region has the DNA TGTGCCAGCAGCTTTATGCAGCGGAACTACGAGCAGTACTTC.

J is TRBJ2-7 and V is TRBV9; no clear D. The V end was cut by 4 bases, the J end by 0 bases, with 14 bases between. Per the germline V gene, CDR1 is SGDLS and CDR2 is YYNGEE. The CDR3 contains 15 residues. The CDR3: CASSLGPAYSYEQYF. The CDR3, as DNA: TGTGCCAGCAGCTTAGGCCCCGCCTACTCCTACGAGCAGTACTTC.

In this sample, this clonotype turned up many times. This CDR3 is CAIRPDGGGYGYTF. CDR3 nucleotides: TGTGCCATCAGGCCGGACGGTGGTGGCTATGGCTACACCTTC. J is TRBJ1-2 and V is TRBV10-3, with no clear D. The ends were cut back, 6 bases at V and 4 bases at J, with 15 bases in the middle. The germline V gene has CDR1 ENHRY and CDR2 SYGVKD. The CDR3 is 14 amino acids.

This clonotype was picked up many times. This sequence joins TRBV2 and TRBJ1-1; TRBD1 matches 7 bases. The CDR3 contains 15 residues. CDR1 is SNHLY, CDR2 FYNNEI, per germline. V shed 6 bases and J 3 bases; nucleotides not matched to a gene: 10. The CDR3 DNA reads TGTGCCAGCAGCGATTGGACAGGCCCTCACACTGAAGCTTTCTTT. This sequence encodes CASSDWTGPHTEAFF.

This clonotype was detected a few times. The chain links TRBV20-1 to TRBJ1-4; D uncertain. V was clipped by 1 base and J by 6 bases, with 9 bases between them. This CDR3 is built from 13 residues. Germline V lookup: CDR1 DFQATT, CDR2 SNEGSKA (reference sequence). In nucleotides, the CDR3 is TGCAGTGCTAGAGGGCAGGATTATGAAAAACTGTTTTTT. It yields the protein CSARGQDYEKLFF.

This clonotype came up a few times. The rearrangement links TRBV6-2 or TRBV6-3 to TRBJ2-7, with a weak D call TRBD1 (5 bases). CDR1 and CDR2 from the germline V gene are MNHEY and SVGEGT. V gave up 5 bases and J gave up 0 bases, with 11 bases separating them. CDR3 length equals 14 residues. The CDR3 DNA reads TGTGCCAGCAGTCCGCCGGACAACTCCTACGAGCAGTACTTC. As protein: CASSPPDNSYEQYF.

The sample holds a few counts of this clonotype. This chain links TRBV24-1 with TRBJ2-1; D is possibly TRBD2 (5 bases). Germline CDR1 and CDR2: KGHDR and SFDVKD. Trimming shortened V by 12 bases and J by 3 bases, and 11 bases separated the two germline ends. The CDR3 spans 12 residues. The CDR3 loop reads CAVEGGYNEQFF. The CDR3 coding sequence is TGTGCCGTCGAGGGCGGCTACAATGAGCAGTTCTTC.

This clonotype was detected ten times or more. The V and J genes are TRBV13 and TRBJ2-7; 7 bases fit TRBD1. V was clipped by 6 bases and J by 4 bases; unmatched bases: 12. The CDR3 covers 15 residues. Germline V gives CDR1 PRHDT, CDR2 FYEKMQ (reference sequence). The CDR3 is CASSFSQSRGYEQYF. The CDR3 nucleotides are TGTGCCAGCAGTTTTTCCCAATCCAGGGGGTACGAGCAGTACTTC.

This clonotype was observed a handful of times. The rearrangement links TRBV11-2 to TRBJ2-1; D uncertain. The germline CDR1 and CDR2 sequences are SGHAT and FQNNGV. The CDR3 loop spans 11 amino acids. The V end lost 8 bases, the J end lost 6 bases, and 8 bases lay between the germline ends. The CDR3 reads CASSLSNEQFF. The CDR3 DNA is TGTGCCAGCTCGTTAAGCAATGAGCAGTTCTTC.

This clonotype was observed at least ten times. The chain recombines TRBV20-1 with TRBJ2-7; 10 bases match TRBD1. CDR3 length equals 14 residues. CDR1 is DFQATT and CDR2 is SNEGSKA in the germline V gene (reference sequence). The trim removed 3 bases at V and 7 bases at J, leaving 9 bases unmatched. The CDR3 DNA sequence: TGCAGTGCTAGGGTGGGACAGGGGATTGGAGAGCAGTACTTC. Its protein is CSARVGQGIGEQYF.

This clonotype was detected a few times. The DNA for the CDR3 is TGCAGTGCTAAAGGGCCCGTGAACACTGAAGCTTTCTTT. This gives the protein CSAKGPVNTEAFF. V and J are TRBV20-1 and TRBJ1-1; D gene unclear. Germline lookup yields CDR1 DFQATT and CDR2 SNEGSKA (reference sequence). The germline V and J ends were trimmed by 4 bases and 0 bases, with 9 bases remaining between them. The CDR3 contains 13 residues.

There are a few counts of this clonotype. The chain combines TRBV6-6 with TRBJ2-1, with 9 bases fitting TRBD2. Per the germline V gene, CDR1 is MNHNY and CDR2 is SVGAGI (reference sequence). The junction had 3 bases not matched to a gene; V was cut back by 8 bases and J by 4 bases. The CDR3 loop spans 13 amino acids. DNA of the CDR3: TGTGCCAGCTTAGCGGGGGCGTACAATGAGCAGTTCTTC. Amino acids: CASLAGAYNEQFF.

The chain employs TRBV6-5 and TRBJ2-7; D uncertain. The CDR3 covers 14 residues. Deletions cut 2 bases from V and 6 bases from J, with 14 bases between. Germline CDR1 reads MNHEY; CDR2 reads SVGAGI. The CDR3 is CASSYLDRPLEQYF. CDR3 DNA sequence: TGTGCCAGCAGTTACCTGGACCGACCCCTCGAGCAGTACTTC.

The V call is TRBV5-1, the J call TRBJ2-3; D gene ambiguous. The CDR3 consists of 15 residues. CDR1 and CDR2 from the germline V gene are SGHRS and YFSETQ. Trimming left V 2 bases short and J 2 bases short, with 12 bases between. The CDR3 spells CASSFSTDYTDTQYF. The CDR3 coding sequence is TGCGCCAGCAGCTTCTCAACGGATTACACAGATACGCAGTATTTT.

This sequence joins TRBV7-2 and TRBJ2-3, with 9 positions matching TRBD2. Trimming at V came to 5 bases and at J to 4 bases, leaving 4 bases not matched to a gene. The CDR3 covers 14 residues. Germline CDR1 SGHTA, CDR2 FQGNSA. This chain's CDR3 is CASSKRGESDTQYF. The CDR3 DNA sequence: TGTGCCAGCAGCAAGCGGGGGGAATCAGATACGCAGTATTTT.

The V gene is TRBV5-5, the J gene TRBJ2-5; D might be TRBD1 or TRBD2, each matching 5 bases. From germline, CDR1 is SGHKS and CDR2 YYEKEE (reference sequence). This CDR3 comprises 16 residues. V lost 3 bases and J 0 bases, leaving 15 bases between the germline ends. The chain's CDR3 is CASSSGRGVYQETQYF. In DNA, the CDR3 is TGTGCCAGCAGCTCGGGGCGAGGCGTGTACCAAGAGACCCAGTACTTC.

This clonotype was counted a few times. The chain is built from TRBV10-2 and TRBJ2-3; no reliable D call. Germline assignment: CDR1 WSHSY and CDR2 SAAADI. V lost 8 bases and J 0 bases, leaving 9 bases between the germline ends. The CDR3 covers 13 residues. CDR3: CASCRPSTDTQYF. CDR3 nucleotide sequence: TGCGCCAGCTGTAGGCCCAGCACAGATACGCAGTATTTT.

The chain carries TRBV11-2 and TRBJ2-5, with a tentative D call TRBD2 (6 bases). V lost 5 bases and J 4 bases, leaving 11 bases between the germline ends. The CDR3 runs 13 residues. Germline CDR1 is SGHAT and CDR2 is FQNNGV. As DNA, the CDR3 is TGTGCCAGCAGCAGGTCGCGGGGAGAGACCCAGTACTTC. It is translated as CASSRSRGETQYF.

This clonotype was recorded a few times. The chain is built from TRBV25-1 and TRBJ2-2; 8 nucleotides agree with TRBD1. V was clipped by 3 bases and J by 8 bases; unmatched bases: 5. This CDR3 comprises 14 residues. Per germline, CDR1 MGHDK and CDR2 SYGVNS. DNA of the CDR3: TGTGCCAGCAGTGATTGGCAGGGGGCGGGGGAGCTGTTTTTT. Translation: CASSDWQGAGELFF.

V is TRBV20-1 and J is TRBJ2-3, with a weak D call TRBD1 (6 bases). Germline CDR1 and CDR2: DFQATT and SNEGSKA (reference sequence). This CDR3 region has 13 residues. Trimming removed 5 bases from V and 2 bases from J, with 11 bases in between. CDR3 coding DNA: TGCAGTGCTCGAGGGGGATACACAGATACGCAGTATTTT. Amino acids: CSARGGYTDTQYF.

The CDR3 region has the DNA TGTGCCAGCAGCCAAGAGATACCCCAACGGGGCGCCGGGGGCTACACCTTC. This codes for CASSQEIPQRGAGGYTF. The gene calls are TRBV3-1 and TRBJ1-2, with a tentative D call TRBD1 (5 bases). From germline, CDR1 is LGHDT and CDR2 YNNKEL (reference sequence). V was cut by 0 bases and J by 8 bases, with 22 bases left in between. The CDR3 covers 17 residues.

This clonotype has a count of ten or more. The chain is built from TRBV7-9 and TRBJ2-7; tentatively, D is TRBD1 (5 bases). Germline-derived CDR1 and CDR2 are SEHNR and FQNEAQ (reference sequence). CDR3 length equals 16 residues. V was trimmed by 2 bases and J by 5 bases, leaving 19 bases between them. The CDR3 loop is CASSLRQGIFRDEQYF. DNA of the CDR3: TGTGCCAGCAGCTTACGGCAGGGTATTTTTCGTGACGAGCAGTACTTC.

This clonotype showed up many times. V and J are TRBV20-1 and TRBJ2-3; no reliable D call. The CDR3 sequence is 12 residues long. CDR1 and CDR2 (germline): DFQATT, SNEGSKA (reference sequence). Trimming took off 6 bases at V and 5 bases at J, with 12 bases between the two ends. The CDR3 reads CSAPTLIDTQYF. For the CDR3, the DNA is TGCAGTGCCCCAACGCTGATAGATACGCAGTATTTT.